A selection of T cell receptor beta chains follows, all from one sample in a study of CD8+ T cells in alopecia areata. Clones were sequenced by immunoSEQ multiplex PCR, and TCRdb holds only the in-frame ones, with some missing. The data show over 150,000 clones, over 45% seen once. Sequenced here: CD4+ T cells sorted from blood, sampled at week 24, from a patient treated with tofacitinib. The receptor source for this set is a human donor with alopecia areata. Each CDR3 is given with its conserved first and last residue.

TRBJ2-2,TRBV9,CASSVDPGDTGELFF
TRBJ1-2,TRBV4-1,CASSHPGQNYGYTF
TRBJ2-7,TRBV29-1,CSVVSGMTYEQYF
TRBJ1-1,TRBV28,CASSFGENTEAFF
TRBJ1-2,TRBV7-9,CASSPGTGVGYTF
TRBJ2-5,TRBV29-1,CSVSQGLQETQYF
TRBJ1-1,TRBV7-2,CASSLSKPGEAFF
TRBJ2-1,TRBV4-3,CASSQDPATKQFF
TRBJ1-3,TRBV11-2,CASSLARTGGNTIYF
TRBJ2-2,TRBV5-1,CASSLAFEQRDTGELFF
TRBJ2-5,TRBV27,CASSSPTGTGGLRTQYF
TRBJ2-6,TRBV9,CASSPNSRESSGANVLTF
TRBJ1-5,TRBV28,CASSFTGSGGQPQHF
TRBJ2-5,TRBV7-2,CASSPQGQYQETQYF
TRBJ2-7,TRBV15,CATSRDRDRVYEQYF
TRBJ1-2,TRBV19,CASSIDLDSNYGYTF
TRBJ2-5,TRBV2,CASRETGGQETQYF
TRBJ1-4,TRBV30,CAWGTNRAATEKLFF
TRBJ2-2,TRBV9,CASSVGQGALNTGELFF
TRBJ2-7,TRBV30,CAWSRPREQYF
TRBJ1-1,TRBV30,CAWSDGVNTEAFF
TRBJ1-1,TRBV23-1,CASSQPFDRLNTEAFF
TRBJ2-7,TRBV29-1,CSVVGTANTEQYF
TRBJ1-2,TRBV4-3,CASSQQASNYGYTF
TRBJ2-1,TRBV2,CASSEGRAAHNEQFF
TRBJ2-7,TRBV7-4,CASSLGPGQGAPEYF
TRBJ1-5,TRBV30,CAWSVLSRPDSNQPQHF
TRBJ2-2,TRBV29-1,CSVSDRSRSTGELFF
TRBJ1-3,TRBV9,CASSEQGTGNTIYF
TRBJ2-1,TRBV5-1,CASSRRDGDYNEQFF
TRBJ2-3,TRBV4-3,CASSNSGTDTQYF
TRBJ2-3,TRBV25-1,CASSVSSGGTDTQYF
TRBJ2-4,TRBV2,CASRRTGAGVVNIQYF
TRBJ1-2,TRBV2,CASSDGAGFDGYTF
TRBJ1-1,TRBV4-3,CASSQEKTEKAFF
TRBJ1-1,TRBV6-1,CASILTTDTEAFF
TRBJ2-7,TRBV30,CAWSVTAYEQYF
TRBJ2-5,TRBV7-2,CASSLVGGGRETQYF
TRBJ1-2,TRBV4-3,CASSQEDSVDYGYTF
TRBJ1-6,TRBV14,CASSQDGGGHNSPLHF
TRBJ2-5,TRBV18,CASSPSVQETQYF